This T cell receptor (beta chain) was documented in a study of T cell clones after liver transplantation. Study information: Samples came from ITN030ST, which attempted immunosuppression withdrawal within 2 years of liver transplantation. A pre-transplant mixed lymphocyte reaction with TCRbeta sequencing defined graft-donor-reactive clones followed in post-transplant blood. At least one year of complete immunosuppression withdrawal without enzymes over twice normal defined tolerance.

The count of this clone is one. The CDR3 is 15 amino acids. Trimming took 5 bases from V and 1 from J, leaving 14 bases between them. CDR1 is MDHEN, CDR2 SYDVKM, per germline. Assay used: immunoSEQ multiplex PCR; TCRdb lists only in-frame clones, some missing. The sample comprises 53,000 or so clones, 70% to 85% of which are singletons, and over 6.5% rests with the top ten. Sequencing was performed on CD4+ T cells from blood, taken before liver transplant. This chain connects TRBV28 to TRBJ1-1; a weak D match, TRBD1 (6 bases). This receptor was identified in a human donor who received a liver transplant. The CDR3 sequence: CASSPGTLGNTEAFF. The CDR3 DNA follows: TGTGCCAGCAGTCCAGGGACACTGGGGAACACTGAAGCTTTCTTT.